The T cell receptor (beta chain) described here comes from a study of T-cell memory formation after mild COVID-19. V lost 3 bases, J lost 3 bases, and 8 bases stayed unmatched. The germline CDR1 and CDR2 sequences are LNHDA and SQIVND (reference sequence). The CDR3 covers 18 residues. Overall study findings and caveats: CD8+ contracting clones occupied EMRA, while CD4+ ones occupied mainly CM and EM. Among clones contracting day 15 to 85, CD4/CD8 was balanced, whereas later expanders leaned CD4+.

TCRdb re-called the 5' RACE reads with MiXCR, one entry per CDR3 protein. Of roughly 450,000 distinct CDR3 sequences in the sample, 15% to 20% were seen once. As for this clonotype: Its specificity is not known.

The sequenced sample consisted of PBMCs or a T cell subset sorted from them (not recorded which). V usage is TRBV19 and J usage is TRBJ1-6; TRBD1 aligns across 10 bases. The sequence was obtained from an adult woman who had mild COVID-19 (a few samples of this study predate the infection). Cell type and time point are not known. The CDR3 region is CASSIRPRTGGYNSPLHF. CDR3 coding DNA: TGTGCCAGTAGTATTCGTCCCCGGACAGGGGGCTATAATTCACCCCTCCACTTT.